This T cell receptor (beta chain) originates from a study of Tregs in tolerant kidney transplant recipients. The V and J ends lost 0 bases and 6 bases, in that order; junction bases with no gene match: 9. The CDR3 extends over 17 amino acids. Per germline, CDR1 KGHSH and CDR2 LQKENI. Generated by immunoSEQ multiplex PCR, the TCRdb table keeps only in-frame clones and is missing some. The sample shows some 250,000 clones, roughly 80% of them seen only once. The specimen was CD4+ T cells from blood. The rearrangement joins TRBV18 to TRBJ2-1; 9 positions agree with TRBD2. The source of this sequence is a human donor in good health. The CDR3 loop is CASSPPLGAGGFNEQFF. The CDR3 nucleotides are TGTGCCAGCTCACCACCGCTCGGAGCGGGAGGATTCAATGAGCAGTTCTTC.